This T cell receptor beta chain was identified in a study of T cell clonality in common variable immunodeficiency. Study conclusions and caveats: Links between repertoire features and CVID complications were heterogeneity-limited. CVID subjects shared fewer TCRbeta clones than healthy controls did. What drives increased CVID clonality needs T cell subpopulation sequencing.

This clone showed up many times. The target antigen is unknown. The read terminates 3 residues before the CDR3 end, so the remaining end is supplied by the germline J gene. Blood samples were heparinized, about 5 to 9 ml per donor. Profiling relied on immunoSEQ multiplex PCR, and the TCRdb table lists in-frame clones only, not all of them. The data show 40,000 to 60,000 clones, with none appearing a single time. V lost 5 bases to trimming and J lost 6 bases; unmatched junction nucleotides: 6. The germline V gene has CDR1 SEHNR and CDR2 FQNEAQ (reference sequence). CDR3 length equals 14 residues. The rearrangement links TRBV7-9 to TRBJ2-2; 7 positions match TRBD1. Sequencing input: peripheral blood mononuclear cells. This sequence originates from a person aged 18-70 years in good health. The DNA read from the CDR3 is TGTGCCAGCAGCCACCCGACAGGGCCCGGGGAG. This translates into CASSHPTGPGE. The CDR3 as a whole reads CASSHPTGPGELFF. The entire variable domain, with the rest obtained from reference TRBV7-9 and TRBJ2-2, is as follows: DTGVSQNPRHKITKRGQNVTFRCDPISEHNRLYWYRQTLGQGPEFLTYFQNEAQLEKSRLLSDRFSAERPKGSFSTLEIQRTEQGDSAMYLCASSHPTGPGELFFGEGSRLTVL.